This T cell receptor (beta chain) derives from a study of T cell repertoires in cytomegalovirus infection. Study-level findings and limits: Pooled public TCR beta family frequency picked out CMV carriers with the relevant HLA.

V shed 5 bases and J shed 15 bases, with 17 bases lying between them. The CDR3 is made up of 12 amino acids. The V gene's germline CDR1 is SGHVS and CDR2 FNYEAQ. A word on this clonotype: The target antigen is unknown.

TCRdb itself ran the reads through MiXCR, one entry per CDR3 protein. Of about 900,000 distinct CDR3 sequences detected, roughly 30% appear once; the ten largest clones hold 13%. V is TRBV7-6 and J is TRBJ2-1, with D possibly TRBD2 on 5 matching bases. The sequence derives from a human donor in good health (CMV status not recorded). Some clones in this sample may be carry-over from other donors' samples. Material: cultured CD8+ T cells from PBMCs, obtained from culture after CMV antigen stimulation. The CDR3 DNA follows: TGTGCCAGCAGCGTTGGGAGAGCCGAACCGTTCTTC. Translation: CASSVGRAEPFF. Full variable domain (missing parts from reference TRBV7-6 and TRBJ2-1): GAGVSQSPRYKVTKRGQDVALRCDPISGHVSLYWYRQALGQGPEFLTYFNYEAQQDKSGLPNDRFSAERPEGSISTLTIQRTEQRDSAMYRCASSVGRAEPFFGPGTRLTVL.